Each of the 19 T cell receptor beta chains below was sequenced from the same sample in a study of blood T cell repertoires in COVID-19. TCRdb's copy holds only in-frame clones and misses some; the assay was immunoSEQ multiplex PCR. Of fewer than 55,000 clones listed, 70% to 90% are singletons. Sample: peripheral blood. The receptors were gathered from a man aged 50 to 59 with active COVID-19.

This chain links TRBV7-3 with TRBJ2-1, with TRBD1 as a possible D gene (7 bases). Trimming cost V 1 base and J 7 bases, with 17 bases left between them. Germline CDR1 is SGHTA and CDR2 is FQGTGA. The CDR3 has 16 amino acids. The CDR3 reads CASSLRVTRGRNEQFF. The DNA of the CDR3 is TGTGCCAGCAGCTTAAGGGTCACCAGGGGGAGGAATGAGCAGTTCTTC.

V and J are TRBV9 and TRBJ2-5, with 9 bases lining up with TRBD1. The CDR3 sequence is 15 residues long. Germline assignment: CDR1 SGDLS and CDR2 YYNGEE. The trim removed 4 bases at V and 4 bases at J, leaving 8 bases unmatched. The DNA for the CDR3 is TGTGCCAGCAGCACCCGGGACAGGGCGGCAGAGACCCAGTACTTC. Protein sequence: CASSTRDRAAETQYF.

Comments on this clone: Mismatch with germline at one junction end may stem from a read error. V gene TRBV19 combines with J gene TRBJ2-5; TRBD2 aligns across 9 bases. CDR1 and CDR2 (germline): LNHDA, SQIVND (reference sequence). CDR3 length: 16 amino acids. The CDR3 here is CASSIDLGPSGAAQHF. CDR3 in DNA: TGTGCCAGTAGTATAGATCTCGGCCCTAGCGGGGCGGCCCAGCACTTC.

The chain employs TRBV30 and TRBJ2-5; tentative D call: TRBD2 (7 bases). This CDR3 contains 17 residues. CDR1 and CDR2 (germline): GTSNPN, SVGIG (reference sequence). V lost 5 bases and J lost 2, with 24 bases in between. The CDR3 is CAWGRGGPGRIQETQYF. The DNA for the CDR3 is TGTGCCTGGGGAAGGGGGGGGCCAGGACGGATACAAGAGACCCAGTACTTC.

The chain carries TRBV4-2 and TRBJ1-4, with 10 nucleotides matching TRBD1. Germline CDR1 is LGHNA and CDR2 is YNFKEQ. This CDR3 contains 15 residues. V lost 1 base and J lost 6; bases outside the gene matches: 2. The CDR3 DNA sequence: TGTGCCAGCAGCCAAGGGGGGACAGGGGATGAAAAACTGTTTTTT. Translation: CASSQGGTGDEKLFF.

This chain links TRBV21-1 with TRBJ2-3; the table's D call of TRBD2 was not tested on the DNA. TRBV21-1 is given as a pseudogene. The CDR3 runs to 16 residues. CDR3 residues: CASSKFLAGVGDTQYF. The CDR3 DNA is TGTGCCAGCAGCAAATTTCTAGCGGGAGTAGGGGATACGCAGTATTTT.

The chain employs TRBV6-6 and TRBJ1-1, with a tentative D call TRBD1 (6 bases). CDR1 and CDR2 from the germline V gene are MNHNY and SVGAGI (reference sequence). The CDR3 extends over 16 amino acids. Trimming cost V 2 bases and J 1 base, with 14 bases left between them. Written as DNA, the CDR3 is TGTGCCAGCAGTTACCCGGGCCTAGGGGGGAACACTGAAGCTTTCTTT. This translates into CASSYPGLGGNTEAFF.

The genes are TRBV14 and TRBJ2-5; 7 bases map to TRBD2. V was clipped by 6 bases and J by 2 bases; unmatched bases: 9. The CDR3 spans 15 residues. Per germline, CDR1 SGHDN and CDR2 FVKESK. The CDR3 is CASSHGLGVQETQYF. CDR3 bases: TGTGCCAGCAGTCACGGACTAGGAGTGCAAGAGACCCAGTACTTC.

This rearrangement joins TRBV6-5 to TRBJ2-2; a weak D match, TRBD1 (5 bases). V was pared by 8 bases and J by 2 bases, with 9 bases between. The CDR3 is 13 amino acids. Looked up from germline, CDR1 is MNHEY and CDR2 is SVGAGI. CDR3 DNA: TGTGCCAGCTCATGGGGCAACACCGGGGAGCTGTTTTTT. Its translation: CASSWGNTGELFF.

The genes are TRBV14 and TRBJ1-2; D gene uncertain. V lost 0 bases, J lost 8 bases, and 16 bases lay in between. The CDR3 is 15 residues long. Germline V lookup: CDR1 SGHDN, CDR2 FVKESK. The CDR3 sequence: CASSQDYGPGGGYTF. The CDR3 DNA is TGTGCCAGCAGCCAAGATTATGGGCCCGGAGGCGGCTACACCTTC.

This chain connects TRBV28 to TRBJ2-7, with 7 bases fitting TRBD1. V trimming: 5 bases; J trimming: 2 bases; junction bases outside the gene matches: 6. CDR1 and CDR2 (germline): MDHEN, SYDVKM. The CDR3 totals 14 residues. The CDR3 DNA reads TGTGCCAGCAGTCCTCGACAGGGACCCTACGAGCAGTACTTC. Its translation: CASSPRQGPYEQYF.

This chain joins TRBV19 and TRBJ2-3, with TRBD2 matching 14 bases. The length of the CDR3 is 15 residues. Germline-derived CDR1 and CDR2 are LNHDA and SQIVND (reference sequence). J lost 4 bases, V lost 5 bases, and 2 bases had no gene match. CDR3 protein: CASSGLAGGSDTQYF. The CDR3 DNA follows: TGTGCCAGTAGTGGACTAGCGGGAGGCTCAGATACGCAGTATTTT.

This clone has just one count. The chain carries TRBV7-2 and TRBJ1-1; TRBD1 aligns across 10 bases. Looked up from germline, CDR1 is SGHTA and CDR2 is FQGNSA. V shed 4 bases, J shed 4 bases, and the junction held 0 bases outside the gene matches. The CDR3 runs to 13 residues. The CDR3 DNA is TGTGCCAGCAGCTGGACAGGGGGCACTGAAGCTTTCTTT. It is translated as CASSWTGGTEAFF.

This clone has more than one count but fewer than ten. The chain combines TRBV6-2 or TRBV6-3 with TRBJ2-7, with 7 bases identical to TRBD1. Per germline, CDR1 MNHEY and CDR2 SVGEGT. Germline trimming cut 5 bases from V and 3 bases from J; bases unmatched to any gene: 16. The CDR3 is made up of 17 amino acids. CDR3 in DNA: TGTGCCAGCAGTCAACAGGGGCCGGGGACAACCTACTACGAGCAGTACTTC. Translating gives CASSQQGPGTTYYEQYF.

The chain employs TRBV14 and TRBJ1-2, with no clear D. The germline V and J ends were trimmed by 1 base and 12 bases, with 15 bases remaining between them. CDR3 size: 13 residues. CDR1 and CDR2 (germline): SGHDN, FVKESK. The DNA of the CDR3 is TGTGCCAGCAGCCAAGTATTTGACAACCGCCACACCTTC. It encodes CASSQVFDNRHTF.

The V and J genes are TRBV6-1 and TRBJ1-2, with 9 nucleotides matching TRBD1. Germline V gene lookup returns CDR1 MNHNS and CDR2 SASEGT. J gave up 2 bases and V 3 bases, and 4 bases lay outside the gene matches. There are 15 residues in the CDR3. The CDR3 loop is CASSDSTGGNYGYTF. The CDR3 region has the DNA TGTGCCAGCAGTGATTCGACAGGGGGGAACTATGGCTACACCTTC.

This clone was seen a few times. Germline and junction disagree at one end, which may indicate a read error. This sequence joins TRBV7-9 and TRBJ2-7, with 7 nucleotides matching TRBD2. This CDR3 comprises 11 residues. Per germline, CDR1 SEHNR and CDR2 FQNEAQ (reference sequence). The DNA for the CDR3 is TGTGCCAGCAGCTTATCGGGACTACTACGCTTC. Amino acid sequence: CASSLSGLLRF.

The chain has TRBV19 and TRBJ1-5; D uncertain. Germline assignment: CDR1 LNHDA and CDR2 SQIVND (reference sequence). CDR3 length equals 12 residues. The V end was cut by 7 bases, the J end by 10 bases, with 14 bases between. The chain's CDR3 is CASIGRIGPQHF. The CDR3 DNA is TGTGCCAGTATTGGCAGGATAGGCCCCCAGCATTTT.

CDR3 nucleotide sequence: TGTGCCAGTAGCTCGGGGGGCTCCTATAATTCACCCCTCCACTTT. It specifies CASSSGGSYNSPLHF. The chain is built from TRBV19 and TRBJ1-6, with a possible D match to TRBD1 (5 bases). Germline V lookup: CDR1 LNHDA, CDR2 SQIVND (reference sequence). This CDR3 has 15 residues. V lost 6 bases, J lost 0 bases, and 9 bases lay in between.